These T cell receptor beta chains were read from a single sample in a study of shared clonotypes between healthy human individuals. Libraries were prepared by immunoSEQ multiplex PCR; TCRdb keeps only in-frame clonotypes and omits some of them. In the table there are approximately 1.4 million clones, 95% to 99% of which are singletons. Material: naive CD4+ T cells sorted from blood. Receptors were obtained from a man aged 25-45 years in good health. Both conserved end residues are part of each CDR3. A D gene is named only where the DNA matches it firmly. Rows may omit the clone size; those that give it use once, few, many or a size class.

d_call	clone_size	v_call	j_call	cdr3_aa	cdr3_nt
.	.	TRBV6-4	TRBJ1-5	CASSEEVFQPQHF	TGTGCCAGCAGTGAAGAGGTTTTTCAGCCCCAGCATTTT
.	once	TRBV19	TRBJ1-2	CASSIEANYGYTF	TGTGCCAGTAGTATCGAAGCTAACTATGGCTACACCTTC
TRBD2	.	TRBV25-1	TRBJ2-1	CASSEAGGPYNEQFF	TGTGCCAGCAGTGAAGCGGGAGGGCCGTACAATGAGCAGTTCTTC
.	.	TRBV5-1	TRBJ1-1	CASSLQGLPNTEAFF	TGCGCCAGCAGCTTACAGGGCCTCCCGAACACTGAAGCTTTCTTT
TRBD2	.	TRBV5-1	TRBJ2-5	CASRASGAQETQYF	TGCGCCAGCCGGGCTAGCGGGGCCCAAGAGACCCAGTACTTC
.	.	TRBV9	TRBJ2-7	CASSVDGGLAGEQYF	TGTGCCAGCAGCGTAGATGGCGGGCTTGCGGGAGAGCAGTACTTC
.	.	TRBV19	TRBJ2-4	CASSPRWVSGARRAKNIQYF	TGTGCCAGTAGCCCGCGGTGGGTTTCAGGGGCAAGGAGAGCCAAAAACATTCAGTACTTC
.	.	TRBV4-1	TRBJ2-7	CASSQGVGVQYF	TGCGCCAGCAGCCAAGGGGTAGGGGTGCAGTACTTC
TRBD2	.	TRBV9	TRBJ2-7	CASSLSGTSGTREQYF	TGTGCCAGCAGCCTCTCCGGGACTAGCGGGACTAGGGAGCAGTACTTC
.	.	TRBV6-5	TRBJ2-5	CASSYSRRISETQYF	TGTGCCAGCAGTTACTCGAGGAGGATTTCAGAGACCCAGTACTTC
TRBD2	.	TRBV27	TRBJ2-3	CASRTSGRGRTDTQYF	TGTGCCAGCAGGACTAGCGGGAGAGGTCGCACAGATACGCAGTATTTT
TRBD2	.	TRBV9	TRBJ2-1	CASSVGWTSGSYNEQFF	TGTGCCAGCAGCGTAGGGTGGACTAGCGGGAGTTACAATGAGCAGTTCTTC
TRBD2	.	TRBV30	TRBJ2-1	CAWSGTSGSNEQFF	TGTGCCTGGAGTGGGACTAGCGGGAGCAACGAGCAGTTCTTC
TRBD2	.	TRBV28	TRBJ2-1	CASSFGTSAYNEQFF	TGTGCCAGCAGTTTTGGGACTAGCGCCTACAATGAGCAGTTCTTC
.	.	TRBV30	TRBJ1-1	CAWSVRSANTEAFF	TGTGCCTGGAGTGTACGTTCGGCGAACACTGAAGCTTTCTTT
.	.	TRBV7-6	TRBJ1-3	CASSPQIESSGNTIYF	TGTGCCAGCAGCCCACAAATTGAGTCCTCTGGAAACACCATATATTTT